This entry lists 20 T cell receptor beta chains sequenced from one sample in a study of vaccination and CD4 T cells after COVID-19. For these TCRs, the target antigens are not known. Treatment defined: approximately 9-day PBMC culture with coronavirus spike peptide pools or control peptides (ViraFEST assay). Sequenced with the Oncomine TCR Beta short-read assay was DNA taken from cultured CD4+ T cells. TCRdb ran MiXCR on the PCR reads and lists one entry per CDR3 protein. Of roughly 11,000 distinct CDR3 sequences listed, about 42% were seen once; the top ten hold about 30%. Source material: CD4+ T cells from blood, cultured in vitro. The receptors were sampled from a human donor who had recovered from COVID-19.

In this sample, this clonotype turned up a few times. The CDR3 loop reads CASRSAGVGISPRELFF. As DNA, the CDR3 is TGTGCCAGTAGGTCCGCCGGTGTTGGTATTAGTCCCCGGGAGCTGTTTTTT. The chain has TRBV19 and TRBJ2-2; D uncertain. The germline gives CDR1 LNHDA, CDR2 SQIVND (reference sequence). Between the trimmed V and J ends, which lost 6 bases and 9 bases, there was a span of 26 bases. CDR3 length: 17 amino acids.

The chain links TRBV19 to TRBJ2-7; D may be TRBD1 or TRBD2 (6 bases each). Trimming shortened V by 5 bases and J by 3 bases, and 14 bases separated the two germline ends. Germline CDR1 LNHDA, CDR2 SQIVND (reference sequence). The CDR3 contains 14 residues. The CDR3 region has the DNA TGTGCCAGTAGTGACCCGGGGGCGGACTACGAGCAGTACTTC. Encoded protein: CASSDPGADYEQYF.

The chain employs TRBV4-1 and TRBJ2-3; 8 bases align to TRBD2. Trimming cost V 4 bases and J 5 bases; bases outside gene matches: 5. The germline gives CDR1 MGHRA, CDR2 YSYEKL. This CDR3 contains 14 residues. The DNA for the CDR3 is TGCGCCAGCAGCCTCGGGGGGGCCGGAGATACGCAGTATTTT. It translates to CASSLGGAGDTQYF.

This sequence joins TRBV6-1 and TRBJ1-1; 8 nucleotides agree with TRBD1. The V gene's germline CDR1 is MNHNS and CDR2 SASEGT. This CDR3 comprises 13 residues. The V and J ends lost 6 bases and 4 bases, in that order; junction bases with no gene match: 4. DNA for the CDR3: TGTGCCAGCAGACGGACAGGGTTCACTGAAGCTTTCTTT. It yields the protein CASRRTGFTEAFF.

CDR3 sequence reads: CASSLVDGPTLKTQYF. The CDR3 DNA reads as TGTGCCAGCAGTTTGGTAGACGGCCCCACACTTAAGACCCAGTACTTC. The chain is built from TRBV28 and TRBJ2-5; D ambiguous. V lost 3 bases to trimming and J lost 6 bases, with 20 bases between them. The germline V gene encodes CDR1 MDHEN and CDR2 SYDVKM. The CDR3 runs 16 residues.

The chain has TRBV7-2 and TRBJ2-7; TRBD2 agrees at 7 bases. The CDR3 spans 14 residues. CDR1 is SGHTA and CDR2 is FQGNSA in the germline V gene. The trim removed 5 bases at V and 4 bases at J, leaving 8 bases unmatched. CDR3 sequence: CASSRSSGLYEQYF. Here the CDR3 DNA reads TGTGCCAGCAGCCGATCTAGCGGATTATACGAGCAGTACTTC.

This clonotype turned up a few times. Here the CDR3 DNA reads TGTGCCAGCAGTGATGAGACAGGGAAGTTGGTTGAAGCTTTCTTT. Residues: CASSDETGKLVEAFF. The chain recombines TRBV2 with TRBJ1-1, with 7 bases fitting TRBD1. This CDR3 comprises 15 residues. J lost 7 bases, V lost 3 bases, and 11 bases had no gene match. The germline V gene has CDR1 SNHLY and CDR2 FYNNEI.

In this sample, this clonotype turned up a few times. The J gene is TRBJ1-2, the V gene TRBV7-9; no firm D call. Trimming took off 1 base at V and 0 bases at J, with 3 bases between the two ends. Per the germline V gene, CDR1 is SEHNR and CDR2 is FQNEAQ (reference sequence). The CDR3 sequence is 13 residues long. The CDR3 loop reads CASSLGANYGYTF. The CDR3 DNA follows: TGTGCCAGCAGCTTAGGAGCTAACTATGGCTACACCTTC.

The sample holds a few counts of this clonotype. The chain employs TRBV10-3 and TRBJ2-7; TRBD1 matches at 9 bases. The CDR3 is 14 residues long. Germline V gives CDR1 ENHRY, CDR2 SYGVKD. The trim removed 6 bases at V and 4 bases at J, leaving 7 bases unmatched. The CDR3 nucleotides are TGTGCCATCAGGAGGGGGGACAGGGTGTACGAGCAGTACTTC. It encodes CAIRRGDRVYEQYF.

The chain recombines TRBV19 with TRBJ2-1; D might be TRBD1 or TRBD2, each matching 6 bases. Germline CDR1 and CDR2: LNHDA and SQIVND (reference sequence). The CDR3 has 13 amino acids. V lost 10 bases and J lost 3, with 13 bases in between. The CDR3 DNA sequence: TGTGCCACCCGGGGGCGGGGCTACAATGAGCAGTTCTTC. Translation gives CATRGRGYNEQFF.

This clonotype was detected a few times. The chain recombines TRBV20-1 with TRBJ2-3; 9 bases fit TRBD2. The V and J ends lost 4 bases and 8 bases, in that order; junction bases with no gene match: 10. The germline CDR1 and CDR2 sequences are DFQATT and SNEGSKA (reference sequence). This CDR3 contains 14 residues. CDR3 coding DNA: TGCAGTGCTAAAGGAGCTAGCGGGATCGGTACGCAGTATTTT. Residues: CSAKGASGIGTQYF.

This sequence joins TRBV10-3 and TRBJ1-2; D is undetermined. Trimming stripped 1 base from V and 3 bases from J, with 6 bases between. The CDR3 extends over 13 amino acids. Germline loops: CDR1 ENHRY, CDR2 SYGVKD. The CDR3 coding sequence is TGTGCCATCAGTGAGTGGCAGGACTATGGCTACACCTTC. Amino acid sequence: CAISEWQDYGYTF.

This clonotype was seen just once. An end of the junction differs from the germline gene, which may be a read error. The V call is TRBV6-1, the J call TRBJ2-3; maybe TRBD2 (6 bases). Germline assignment: CDR1 MNHNS and CDR2 SASEGT. This CDR3 region has 17 residues. This CDR3 is CAISEAGQPRGGDTQYF. DNA for the CDR3: TGTGCCATCAGTGAGGCAGGCCAACCGCGGGGTGGTGATACGCAGTATTTT.

The gene calls are TRBV4-1 and TRBJ1-6; TRBD1 might be the D (6 bases). The CDR3 extends over 18 amino acids. V gave up 3 bases and J gave up 6 bases, with 21 bases separating them. Per the germline V gene, CDR1 is MGHRA and CDR2 is YSYEKL. The CDR3 DNA sequence: TGCGCCAGCAGCCACACCTACGGGACAAAAGAGGTTAATTCACCCCTCCACTTT. It specifies CASSHTYGTKEVNSPLHF.

This clonotype was seen a few times. This chain connects TRBV27 to TRBJ1-1; weak D call: TRBD1 (5 bases). The germline V and J ends were trimmed by 0 bases and 1 base, with 9 bases remaining between them. The CDR3 covers 15 residues. Germline V gene data show CDR1 as MNHEY and CDR2 as SMNVEV (reference sequence). For the CDR3, the DNA is TGTGCCAGCAGTTTATCGGGCAGGGCGAACACTGAAGCTTTCTTT. Amino acids: CASSLSGRANTEAFF.

In its sample, this clonotype was seen a few times. The rearrangement uses TRBV5-4 and TRBJ1-1; D call uncertain. The V end was cut by 0 bases, the J end by 1 base, with 7 bases between. The CDR3 is 14 amino acids. Germline CDR1 SGHNT, CDR2 YYREEE (reference sequence). The CDR3 region has the DNA TGTGCCAGCAGCTTGGAACAGAGGAACACTGAAGCTTTCTTT. This translates into CASSLEQRNTEAFF.

This clonotype occurred a few times. The chain joins TRBV2 to TRBJ2-2; possible D gene TRBD1, 6 bases. The CDR3 is 14 residues long. The germline V gene encodes CDR1 SNHLY and CDR2 FYNNEI. The V end was cut by 5 bases, the J end by 6 bases, with 13 bases between. The DNA of the CDR3 is TGTGCCAGCAGTAAGACAGGCTGGGCCGGGGAGCTGTTTTTT. Its translation: CASSKTGWAGELFF.

This clonotype was picked up a small number of times. The rearrangement joins TRBV28 to TRBJ2-7; weak D call: TRBD1 (5 bases). Germline V CDR1 and CDR2: MDHEN, SYDVKM. This CDR3 has 14 amino acids. V shed 3 bases and J shed 2 bases, with 11 bases lying between them. The CDR3 loop reads CASSFQGLAYEQYF. The CDR3 coding sequence is TGTGCCAGCAGTTTCCAGGGTCTTGCCTACGAGCAGTACTTC.

DNA of the CDR3: TGCGCCAGCAGTGGCCGCTGGGATTCTGTCGGGGAGCTGTTTTTT. This translates into CASSGRWDSVGELFF. The J gene is TRBJ2-2, the V gene TRBV10-1; D gene uncertain. The CDR3 extends over 15 amino acids. V lost 4 bases and J lost 7, with 16 bases in between. The germline gives CDR1 WNHNN, CDR2 SYGVQD (reference sequence).

The table lists this clonotype with a few counts. The rearrangement joins TRBV29-1 to TRBJ2-2, with D unresolved. Deletions cut 2 bases from V and 1 base from J, with 2 bases between. Germline CDR1 is SQVTM and CDR2 is ANQGSEA. CDR3 length equals 12 residues. The chain's CDR3 is CSVEKNTGELFF. The CDR3 DNA is TGCAGCGTTGAAAAGAACACCGGGGAGCTGTTTTTT.